This T cell receptor (beta chain) was captured in a study of T cells in localized non-small cell lung cancer. Notes on this clone: The antigen is undetermined.

Profiling relied on immunoSEQ multiplex PCR, and the TCRdb table lists in-frame clones only, not all of them. The profile shows about 59,000 clones, 80% to 90% of them singletons. V shed 11 bases, J shed 4 bases, and the junction held 3 bases outside the gene matches. This CDR3 has 12 residues. Per the germline V gene, CDR1 is MNHEY and CDR2 is SVGAGI. Study conclusions and caveats: Adjacent lung held a median 57 of the top 100 tumor clones. Exceeding tumor, uninvolved adjacent lung had the highest T cell clonality. Higher blood T cell density went with longer overall survival.

This receptor was identified in a man aged 40 to 75 with stage I squamous cell lung carcinoma. The chain links TRBV6-5 to TRBJ2-1; TRBD2 aligns across 9 bases. The specimen comprised peripheral blood, sampled before any cancer treatment. CDR3 bases: TGTGCCGCTAGCGGGGTATACAATGAGCAGTTCTTC. Its protein product is CAASGVYNEQFF.